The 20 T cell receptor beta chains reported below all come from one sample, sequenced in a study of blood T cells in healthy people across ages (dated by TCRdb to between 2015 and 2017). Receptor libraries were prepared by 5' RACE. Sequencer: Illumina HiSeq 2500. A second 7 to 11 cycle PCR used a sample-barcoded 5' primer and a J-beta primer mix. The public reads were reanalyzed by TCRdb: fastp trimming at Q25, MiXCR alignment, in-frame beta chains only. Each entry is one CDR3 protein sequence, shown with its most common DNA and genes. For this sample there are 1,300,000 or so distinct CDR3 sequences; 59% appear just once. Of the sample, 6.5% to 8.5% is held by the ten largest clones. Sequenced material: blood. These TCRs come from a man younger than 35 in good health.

The CDR3 bases are TGTGCCAGCAGCTATCGGGACTCCGGATCCGAGCAGTACTTC. Its translation: CASSYRDSGSEQYF. The J gene is TRBJ2-7, the V gene TRBV6-5, with D possibly TRBD2 on 6 matching bases. This CDR3 region has 14 residues. The ends were cut back, 6 bases at V and 6 bases at J, with 18 bases in the middle. Per the germline V gene, CDR1 is MNHEY and CDR2 is SVGAGI.

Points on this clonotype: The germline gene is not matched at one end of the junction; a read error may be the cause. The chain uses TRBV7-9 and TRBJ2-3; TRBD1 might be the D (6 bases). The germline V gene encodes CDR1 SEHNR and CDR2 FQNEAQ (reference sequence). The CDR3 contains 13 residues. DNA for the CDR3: TGTGCCGGCAGCTTAGCAGGGGCGAATACGCAGTATTTT. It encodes CAGSLAGANTQYF.

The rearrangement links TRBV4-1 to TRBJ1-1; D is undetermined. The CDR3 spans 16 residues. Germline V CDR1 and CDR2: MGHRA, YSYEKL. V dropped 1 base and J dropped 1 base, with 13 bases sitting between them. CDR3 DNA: TGCGCCAGCAGCCAAGGTGGTGCAGGCGCGAACACTGAAGCTTTCTTT. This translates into CASSQGGAGANTEAFF.

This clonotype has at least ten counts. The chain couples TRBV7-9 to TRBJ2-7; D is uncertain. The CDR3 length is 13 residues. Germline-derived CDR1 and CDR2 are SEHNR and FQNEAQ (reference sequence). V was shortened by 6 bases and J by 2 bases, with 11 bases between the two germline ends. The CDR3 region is CASSPTPTYEQYF. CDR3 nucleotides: TGTGCCAGCAGTCCCACACCAACCTACGAGCAGTACTTC. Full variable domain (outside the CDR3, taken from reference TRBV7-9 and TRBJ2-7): DTGVSQNPRHKITKRGQNVTFRCDPISEHNRLYWYRQTLGQGPEFLTYFQNEAQLEKSRLLSDRFSAERPKGSFSTLEIQRTEQGDSAMYLCASSPTPTYEQYFGPGTRLTVT.

CDR3 in amino acids: CATSRQTFRLAAYNEQFF. The DNA for the CDR3 is TGTGCCACCAGCAGACAGACTTTTAGACTAGCGGCTTACAATGAGCAGTTCTTC. The chain links TRBV15 to TRBJ2-1; 9 positions match TRBD2. The CDR3 is 18 residues long. V gave up 2 bases and J gave up 4 bases; unmatched junction bases: 12. Germline V CDR1 and CDR2: LNHNV, YYDKDF (reference sequence).

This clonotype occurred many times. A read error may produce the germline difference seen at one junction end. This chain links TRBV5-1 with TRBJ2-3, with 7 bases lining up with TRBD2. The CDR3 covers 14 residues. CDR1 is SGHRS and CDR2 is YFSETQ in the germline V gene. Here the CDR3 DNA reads TGTGCCAGCAGTTTTAGCGGGAGCACAGATACGCAGTATTTT. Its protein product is CASSFSGSTDTQYF.

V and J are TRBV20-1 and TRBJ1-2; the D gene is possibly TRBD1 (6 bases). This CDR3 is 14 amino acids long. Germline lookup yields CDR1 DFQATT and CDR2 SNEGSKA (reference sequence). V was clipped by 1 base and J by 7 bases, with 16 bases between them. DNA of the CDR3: TGCAGTGCTAGAGCTCCGAACAGGGTGGGTGGCTACACCTTC. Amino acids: CSARAPNRVGGYTF.

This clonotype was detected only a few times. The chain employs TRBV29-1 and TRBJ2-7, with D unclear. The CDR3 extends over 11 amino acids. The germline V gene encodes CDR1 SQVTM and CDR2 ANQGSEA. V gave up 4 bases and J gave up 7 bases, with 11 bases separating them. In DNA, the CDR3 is TGCAGCGTTGGTATTACGGGTGAGCAGTACTTC. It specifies CSVGITGEQYF.

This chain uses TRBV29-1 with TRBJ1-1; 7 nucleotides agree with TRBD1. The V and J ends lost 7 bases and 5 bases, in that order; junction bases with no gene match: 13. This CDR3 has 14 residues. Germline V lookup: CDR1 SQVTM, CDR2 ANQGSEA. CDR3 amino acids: CSGLDRRLRTEAFF. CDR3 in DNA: TGCAGCGGATTGGACAGGAGATTAAGGACTGAAGCTTTCTTT.

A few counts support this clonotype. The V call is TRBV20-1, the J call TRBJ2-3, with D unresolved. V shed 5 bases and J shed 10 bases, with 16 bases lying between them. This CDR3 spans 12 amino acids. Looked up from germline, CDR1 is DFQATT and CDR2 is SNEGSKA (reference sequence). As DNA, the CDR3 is TGCAGTGCTCCCTGGCTTTTAGGTTCGCAGTATTTT. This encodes CSAPWLLGSQYF.

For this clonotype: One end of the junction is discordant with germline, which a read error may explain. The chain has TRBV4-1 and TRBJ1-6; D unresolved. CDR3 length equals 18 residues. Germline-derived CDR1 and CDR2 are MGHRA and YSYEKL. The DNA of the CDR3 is TGCGCCAACAGCCAAGATCATGAAGGGAGCTCCTATAATTCACCCCTCCACTTT. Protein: CANSQDHEGSSYNSPLHF.

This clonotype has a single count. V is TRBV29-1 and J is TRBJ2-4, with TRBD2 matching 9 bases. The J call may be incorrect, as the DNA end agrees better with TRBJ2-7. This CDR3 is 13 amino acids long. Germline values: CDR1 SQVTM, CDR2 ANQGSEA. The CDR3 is CSAPGLAQDEQYF. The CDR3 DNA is TGCAGCGCTCCAGGACTAGCGCAGGACGAGCAGTACTTC.

In DNA form, the CDR3 reads TGTGCCAGCTGGACGGCCGGAAACACCATATATTTT. It yields the protein CASWTAGNTIYF. This chain joins TRBV6-5 and TRBJ1-3; D ambiguous. The V gene lost 8 bases and the J gene lost 4 bases, with 9 bases spanning the gap. Germline lookup yields CDR1 MNHEY and CDR2 SVGAGI. The CDR3 has 12 amino acids.

Here the CDR3 reads CASSLGGTIWFF. The CDR3 bases are TGTGCCAGCAGCTTGGGAGGGACTATATGGTTCTTC. The rearrangement uses TRBV7-2 and TRBJ2-1; 7 nucleotides line up with TRBD2. V shed 3 bases and J 15 bases; nucleotides not matched to a gene: 8. Per germline, CDR1 SGHTA and CDR2 FQGNSA. CDR3 length: 12 amino acids.

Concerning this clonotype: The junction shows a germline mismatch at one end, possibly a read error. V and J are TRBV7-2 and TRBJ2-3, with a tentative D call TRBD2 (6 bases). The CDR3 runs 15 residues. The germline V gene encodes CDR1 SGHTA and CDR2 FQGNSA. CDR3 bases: TGTGTCAGCAGCTTATTGCGGGGTGTCCTAGATACGCAGTATTTT. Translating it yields CVSSLLRGVLDTQYF. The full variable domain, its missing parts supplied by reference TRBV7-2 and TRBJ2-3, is GAGVSQSPSNKVTEKGKDVELRCDPISGHTALYWYRQSLGQGLEFLIYFQGNSAPDKSGLPSDRFSAERTGGSVSTLTIQRTQQEDSAVYLCVSSLLRGVLDTQYFGPGTRLTVL.

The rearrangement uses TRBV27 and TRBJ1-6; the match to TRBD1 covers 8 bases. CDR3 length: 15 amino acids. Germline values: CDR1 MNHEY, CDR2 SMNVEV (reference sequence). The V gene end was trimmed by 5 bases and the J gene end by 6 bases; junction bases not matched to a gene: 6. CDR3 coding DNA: TGTGCCAGCAGTCCCGGGACAGGACCTAATTCACCCCTCCACTTT. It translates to CASSPGTGPNSPLHF.

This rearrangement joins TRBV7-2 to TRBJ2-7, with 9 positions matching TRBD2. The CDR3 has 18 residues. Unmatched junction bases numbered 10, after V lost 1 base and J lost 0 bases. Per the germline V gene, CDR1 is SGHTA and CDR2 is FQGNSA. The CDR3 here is CASSLVSGSSGISYEQYF. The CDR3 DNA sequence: TGTGCCAGCAGCTTAGTTAGCGGGTCTAGCGGGATCTCCTACGAGCAGTACTTC.

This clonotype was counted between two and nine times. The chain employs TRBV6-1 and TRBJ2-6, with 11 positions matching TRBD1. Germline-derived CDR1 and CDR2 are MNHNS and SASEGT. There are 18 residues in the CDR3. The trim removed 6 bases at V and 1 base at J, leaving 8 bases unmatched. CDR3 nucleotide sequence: TGTGCCAGCAGCACCGGACAGGGGGCATTGTCTGGGGCCAACGTCCTGACTTTC. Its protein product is CASSTGQGALSGANVLTF.

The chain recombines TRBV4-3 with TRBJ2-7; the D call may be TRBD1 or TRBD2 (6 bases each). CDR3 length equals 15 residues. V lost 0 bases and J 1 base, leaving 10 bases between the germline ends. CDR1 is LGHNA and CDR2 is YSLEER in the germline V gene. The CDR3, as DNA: TGCGCCAGCAGCCAAGACGGGGGCGAATCCTACGAGCAGTACTTC. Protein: CASSQDGGESYEQYF.

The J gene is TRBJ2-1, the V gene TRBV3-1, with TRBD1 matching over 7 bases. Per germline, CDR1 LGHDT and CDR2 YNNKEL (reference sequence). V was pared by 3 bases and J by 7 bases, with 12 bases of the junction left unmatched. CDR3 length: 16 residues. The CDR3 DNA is TGTGCCAGCAGCCATGGGCCGGGACAGACAATAAATGAGCAGTTCTTC. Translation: CASSHGPGQTINEQFF.